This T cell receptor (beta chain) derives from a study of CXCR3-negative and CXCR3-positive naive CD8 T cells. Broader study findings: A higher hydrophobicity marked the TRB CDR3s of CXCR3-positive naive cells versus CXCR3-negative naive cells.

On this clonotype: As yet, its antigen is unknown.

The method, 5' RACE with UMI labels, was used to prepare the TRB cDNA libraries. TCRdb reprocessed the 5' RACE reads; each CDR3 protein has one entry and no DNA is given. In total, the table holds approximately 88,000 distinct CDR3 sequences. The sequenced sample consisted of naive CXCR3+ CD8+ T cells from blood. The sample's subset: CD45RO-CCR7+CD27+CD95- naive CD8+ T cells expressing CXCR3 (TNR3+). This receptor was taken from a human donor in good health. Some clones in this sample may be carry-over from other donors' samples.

CDR3 sequence reads: CASSSRDRGASGHGYTF. This chain joins TRBV7-9 and TRBJ1-2; TCRdb calls TRBD1, which cannot be checked without DNA. The CDR3 spans 17 residues. Germline lookup yields CDR1 SEHNR and CDR2 FQNEAQ (reference sequence).